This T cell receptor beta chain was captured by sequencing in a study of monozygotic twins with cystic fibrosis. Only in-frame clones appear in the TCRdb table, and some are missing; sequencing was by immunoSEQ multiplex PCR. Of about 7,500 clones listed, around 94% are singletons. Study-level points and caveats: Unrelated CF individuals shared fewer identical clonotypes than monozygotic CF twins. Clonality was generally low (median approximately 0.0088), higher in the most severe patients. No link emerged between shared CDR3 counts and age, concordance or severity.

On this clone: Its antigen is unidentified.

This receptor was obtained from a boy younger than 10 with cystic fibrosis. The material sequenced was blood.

The CDR3 reads CASSRPGELASTDTQYF. The DNA for the CDR3 is TGTGCCAGCAGCCGTCCCGGGGAATTAGCTAGCACAGATACGCAGTATTTT. This rearrangement joins TRBV4-2 to TRBJ2-3, with D maybe TRBD2 (5 bases). Per germline, CDR1 LGHNA and CDR2 YNFKEQ. V dropped 4 bases and J dropped 0 bases, with 17 bases sitting between them. There are 17 residues in the CDR3.